The clone carrying this T cell receptor (beta chain) was seen a handful of times. Expressed TCRB transcripts were sequenced, since all the RNA that had been isolated was reverse transcribed. TCRdb keeps only in-frame clones here, not all; method: immunoSEQ multiplex PCR. The profile shows 400,000 to 550,000 clones, 10% to 12% of them singletons. This specimen belongs to a study of beta chain features in type 1 diabetes. Study as a whole: Sorted cells, 90 million to 130 million in number, were examined across all samples.

This CDR3 has 14 residues. Per the germline V gene, CDR1 is SQVTM and CDR2 is ANQGSEA. The ends were cut back, 3 bases at V and 0 bases at J, with 9 bases in the middle. The clonotype originates from a woman younger than 35 in good health. The sequenced material came from naive CD4+ T cells from blood. The chain has TRBV29-1 and TRBJ1-3; D may be TRBD1 (5 bases). As DNA, the CDR3 is TGCAGCGTTGACCAGGGTCTCTCTGGAAACACCATATATTTT. Residues: CSVDQGLSGNTIYF.